A single sample gave rise to the 3 T cell receptor beta chains below, sequenced in a study of Tregs in tolerant kidney transplant recipients. The repertoire was sequenced with immunoSEQ multiplex PCR; TCRdb's copy has only in-frame clones and lacks some. The sample holds about 120,000 clones; 92% are singletons and the top ten take approximately 0.59%. Sequenced sample: CD4+ T cells from blood. The receptors were gathered from a human donor in good health.

This clone appeared a single time. The genes are TRBV14 and TRBJ1-2, with D uncertain. CDR1 and CDR2 (germline): SGHDN, FVKESK. This CDR3 has 13 residues. V was trimmed by 2 bases and J by 5 bases, leaving 9 bases between them. The chain's CDR3 is CASSQSVNYGYTF. The DNA for the CDR3 is TGTGCCAGCAGCCAATCAGTTAATTATGGCTACACCTTC. Combining the CDR3 with reference TRBV14 and TRBJ1-2 gives the whole variable domain EAGVTQFPSHSVIEKGQTVTLRCDPISGHDNLYWYRRVMGKEIKFLLHFVKESKQDESGMPNNRFLAERTGGTYSTLKVQPAELEDSGVYFCASSQSVNYGYTFGSGTRLTVV.

The chain has TRBV6-5 and TRBJ2-7; D unclear. V was clipped by 2 bases and J by 0 bases, with 8 bases between them. Looked up from germline, CDR1 is MNHEY and CDR2 is SVGAGI. This CDR3 is built from 14 residues. The CDR3 reads CASSYGPSSYEQYF. The CDR3 DNA is TGTGCCAGCAGTTACGGCCCGAGCTCCTACGAGCAGTACTTC.

In DNA form, the CDR3 reads TGTGCCAGATGGGACCTCGTCGTGAACACTGAAGCTTTCTTT. Encoded protein: CARWDLVVNTEAFF. The chain couples TRBV6-5 to TRBJ1-1, with D tentatively TRBD1 (5 bases). CDR3 length equals 14 residues. Germline CDR1 and CDR2: MNHEY and SVGAGI. V lost 9 bases and J lost 0, with 14 bases in between.